This TCR beta chain was sequenced in a study of CD8 T cells in ankylosing spondylitis. Study results and limitations: CD8+ cells made up the disease-linked clones, which were relatively rare in peripheral blood. In ankylosing spondylitis patients, matched synovial fluid reportedly showed significant enrichment of disease-linked clones.

Each CDR3 protein is one row after TCRdb ran MiXCR on the 5' RACE reads. Of about 260,000 distinct CDR3 sequences listed, 20% to 30% were seen once; the top ten hold less than 0.75%. The V and J ends lost 3 bases and 4 bases, in that order; junction bases with no gene match: 6. There are 16 residues in the CDR3. Of note for this clonotype: Its cognate antigen is unknown.

Input material: blood, either unsorted or a sorted T cell fraction (not recorded which). This TCR came from a male donor with ankylosing spondylitis or in good health (not recorded which). The V gene is TRBV12-3 or TRBV12-4, the J gene TRBJ2-1, with 10 bases that match TRBD2. DNA for the CDR3: TGTGCCAGCAGTTTCCGGGTTAGCGGGGGGTACAATGAGCAGTTCTTC. The encoded protein is CASSFRVSGGYNEQFF.